One and the same sample provided the 22 T cell receptor beta chains below, sequenced in a study of T cells after posttransplantation cyclophosphamide. Busulfan-fludarabine conditioning, marrow transplant, and cyclophosphamide on days +3 and +4 were administered. This table comes from immunoSEQ multiplex PCR, and its TCRdb copy is limited to in-frame clones, with some not included. The repertoire holds 15,000 or so clones, with more than 60% as singletons. The starting material was CD8+ T cells sorted from PBMCs, obtained 1903 days after a stem cell transplant with posttransplant cyclophosphamide. The receptor set was obtained from a female patient in her thirties or forties who received an allogeneic stem cell transplant from a related donor, was CMV-positive, and had no GVHD. T cells may partly derive from the graft donor.

This clone showed up just a few times. The rearrangement uses TRBV4-1 and TRBJ2-6; D unresolved. Germline loops: CDR1 MGHRA, CDR2 YSYEKL. This CDR3 has 15 amino acids. The V end was cut by 1 base, the J end by 1 base, with 5 bases between. CDR3 nucleotide sequence: TGCGCCAGCAGCCAAGGCCGGTCTGGGGCCAACGTCCTGACTTTC. It is translated as CASSQGRSGANVLTF.

V and J are TRBV7-9 and TRBJ1-4; 7 nucleotides line up with TRBD1. The V gene end was trimmed by 8 bases and the J gene end by 8 bases; junction bases not matched to a gene: 8. The CDR3 has 13 amino acids. The germline V gene encodes CDR1 SEHNR and CDR2 FQNEAQ (reference sequence). CDR3 protein: CASDRVMEEKLFF. CDR3 DNA sequence: TGTGCCAGCGACAGGGTAATGGAGGAAAAACTGTTTTTT.

The genes are TRBV7-9 and TRBJ2-1, with D possibly being TRBD1 (6 bases). V shed 6 bases and J shed 5 bases, with 17 bases lying between them. Germline assignment: CDR1 SEHNR and CDR2 FQNEAQ (reference sequence). This CDR3 contains 15 residues. CDR3 bases: TGTGCCAGCAGTCTAGGCAGGGGTCGGAACAATGAGCAGTTCTTC. The encoded protein is CASSLGRGRNNEQFF.

The rearrangement uses TRBV7-2 and TRBJ2-3; possible D gene TRBD1, 5 bases. The V end lost 1 base, the J end lost 4 bases, and 15 bases lay between the germline ends. Germline V gene lookup returns CDR1 SGHTA and CDR2 FQGNSA. The CDR3 length is 16 residues. CDR3 loop: CASSLGATRGADTQYF. Here the CDR3 DNA reads TGTGCCAGCAGCTTAGGTGCAACAAGGGGCGCAGATACGCAGTATTTT.

V is TRBV10-3 and J is TRBJ1-2; the D is unclear. V was cut by 10 bases and J by 1 base, with 19 bases left in between. Per the germline V gene, CDR1 is ENHRY and CDR2 is SYGVKD. This CDR3 region has 15 residues. CDR3 amino acids: CATASLVIFNYGYTF. CDR3 DNA sequence: TGTGCCACCGCTTCCTTAGTGATCTTTAACTATGGCTACACCTTC.

On this clone: Other DNA variants within this sample encode the same CDR3. This chain joins TRBV27 and TRBJ1-4; D is undetermined. The CDR3 has 13 residues. Deletions cut 5 bases from V and 5 bases from J, with 9 bases between. The germline gives CDR1 MNHEY, CDR2 SMNVEV (reference sequence). CDR3 protein: CASSRRSNEKLFF. CDR3 sequence (DNA): TGTGCCAGCAGTAGACGGAGCAATGAAAAACTGTTTTTT.

The chain uses TRBV5-1 and TRBJ1-6, with D possibly matching TRBD1 (6 bases). This CDR3 is 15 amino acids long. The germline CDR1 and CDR2 sequences are SGHRS and YFSETQ. V lost 4 bases to trimming and J lost 6 bases, with 14 bases between them. The CDR3 loop reads CASSELQGGNSPLHF. CDR3 coding DNA: TGCGCCAGCAGCGAATTACAGGGTGGTAATTCACCCCTCCACTTT.

A few counts support this clone. The chain has TRBV19 and TRBJ2-7; TRBD1 might be the D (5 bases). V lost 3 bases to trimming and J lost 2 bases, with 11 bases between them. CDR3 length: 14 residues. The germline CDR1 and CDR2 sequences are LNHDA and SQIVND (reference sequence). CDR3 coding DNA: TGTGCCAGTAGTATGGGATACAGGCCCTACGAGCAGTACTTC. This sequence encodes CASSMGYRPYEQYF.

V gene TRBV13 combines with J gene TRBJ2-7; TRBD1 agrees at 11 bases. Germline V gene data show CDR1 as PRHDT and CDR2 as FYEKMQ (reference sequence). Trimming removed 5 bases from V and 3 bases from J; junction bases left unmatched: 3. The CDR3 totals 14 residues. CDR3 amino acids: CASSPGQGGYEQYF. The CDR3 coding sequence is TGTGCCAGCAGCCCGGGACAGGGGGGCTACGAGCAGTACTTC.

This clone was seen a handful of times. The rearrangement joins TRBV5-6 to TRBJ2-3; TRBD2 is a possible D gene (7 bases). The germline V gene has CDR1 SGHDT and CDR2 YYEEEE. Trimming cost V 7 bases and J 5 bases, with 14 bases left between them. The CDR3 runs 13 residues. Here the CDR3 DNA reads TGTGCCAGCGAGGGGGGGCCAATAGATACGCAGTATTTT. It codes for CASEGGPIDTQYF.

The J gene is TRBJ1-3, the V gene TRBV6-1, with D possibly matching TRBD1 (6 bases). The CDR3 runs 19 residues. From germline, CDR1 is MNHNS and CDR2 SASEGT. V lost 4 bases to trimming and J lost 0 bases, with 22 bases between them. The CDR3 reads CASSGHRAAPGLSGNTIYF. For the CDR3, the DNA is TGTGCCAGCAGTGGACACAGGGCCGCACCCGGACTCTCTGGAAACACCATATATTTT.

The chain joins TRBV27 to TRBJ2-7; D is unclear. CDR1 is MNHEY and CDR2 is SMNVEV in the germline V gene (reference sequence). V lost 5 bases and J lost 1, with 18 bases in between. The CDR3 consists of 16 residues. The chain's CDR3 is CASSPRHPVSSYEQYF. CDR3 coding DNA: TGTGCCAGCAGTCCGCGACATCCTGTTTCGTCCTACGAGCAGTACTTC.

The chain combines TRBV2 with TRBJ2-2; no reliable D call. The ends were cut back, 5 bases at V and 4 bases at J, with 11 bases in the middle. The CDR3 sequence is 14 residues long. CDR1 and CDR2 (germline): SNHLY, FYNNEI. The CDR3 is CASSPRSLTGELFF. CDR3 in DNA: TGTGCCAGCAGTCCTCGGTCCCTCACCGGGGAGCTGTTTTTT.

The chain employs TRBV19 and TRBJ2-7, with 9 bases lining up with TRBD1. Trimming at V came to 5 bases and at J to 4 bases, leaving 12 bases not matched to a gene. The CDR3 runs 16 residues. Germline-derived CDR1 and CDR2 are LNHDA and SQIVND (reference sequence). The CDR3 region has the DNA TGTGCCAGTAGTCACGTATCCGGGACAGGGTTGTACGAGCAGTACTTC. Its translation: CASSHVSGTGLYEQYF.

This chain joins TRBV11-2 and TRBJ2-5; D unclear. Per germline, CDR1 SGHAT and CDR2 FQNNGV. CDR3 size: 13 residues. Trimming left V 0 bases short and J 4 bases short, with 6 bases between. Here the CDR3 reads CASSLDPVETQYF. CDR3 nucleotide sequence: TGTGCCAGCAGCTTAGATCCGGTAGAGACCCAGTACTTC.

CDR3 loop: CASSQEGVGGTYEQYF. The CDR3 DNA reads as TGCGCCAGCAGCCAAGAAGGGGTCGGTGGGACCTACGAGCAGTACTTC. The V call is TRBV4-3, the J call TRBJ2-7, with D tentatively TRBD1 (5 bases). In germline, CDR1 is LGHNA, CDR2 YSLEER. The CDR3 covers 16 residues. Trimming stripped 0 bases from V and 2 bases from J, with 14 bases between.

V and J are TRBV6-5 and TRBJ2-5, with D perhaps matching TRBD2 (5 bases). Germline assignment: CDR1 MNHEY and CDR2 SVGAGI. V gave up 2 bases and J gave up 5 bases, with 18 bases separating them. The CDR3 has 16 residues. The CDR3 region is CASSYKHPPGSETQYF. In DNA form, the CDR3 reads TGTGCCAGCAGTTACAAGCACCCGCCGGGATCGGAGACCCAGTACTTC.

The chain uses TRBV5-4 and TRBJ2-1, with TRBD2 identical over 7 bases. Germline loops: CDR1 SGHNT, CDR2 YYREEE (reference sequence). The CDR3 loop spans 14 amino acids. The V gene end was trimmed by 7 bases and the J gene end by 7 bases; junction bases not matched to a gene: 11. DNA of the CDR3: TGTGCCAGCGGGGGGACGGGGGGTATTAATGAGCAGTTCTTC. Translation gives CASGGTGGINEQFF.

V is TRBV7-3 and J is TRBJ2-7; possible D gene TRBD1, 6 bases. In germline, CDR1 is SGHTA, CDR2 FQGTGA. V lost 5 bases to trimming and J lost 2 bases, with 19 bases between them. This CDR3 region has 16 residues. The CDR3 coding sequence is TGTGCCAGCAGCCCAGAAACAGGGATTGGAACCTACGAGCAGTACTTC. Protein sequence: CASSPETGIGTYEQYF.

This clone was seen a single time. V and J are TRBV19 and TRBJ2-3; 8 bases map to TRBD2. Trimming cost V 5 bases and J 0 bases; bases outside gene matches: 13. This CDR3 is 18 amino acids long. CDR1 and CDR2 (germline): LNHDA, SQIVND (reference sequence). The CDR3, as DNA: TGTGCCAGTAGTGCACCGGGACTAGAGAAATCTAGCACAGATACGCAGTATTTT. It is translated as CASSAPGLEKSSTDTQYF.

The chain carries TRBV19 and TRBJ1-1; D remains ambiguous. Germline lookup yields CDR1 LNHDA and CDR2 SQIVND (reference sequence). The CDR3 covers 12 residues. Trimming left V 3 bases short and J 3 bases short, with 5 bases between. The chain's CDR3 is CASSMGHTEAFF. The CDR3 DNA follows: TGTGCCAGTAGTATGGGCCACACTGAAGCTTTCTTT.

Only one count was recorded for this clone. The rearrangement links TRBV6-1 to TRBJ2-7, with TRBD1 matching 9 bases. The CDR3 loop spans 14 amino acids. Looked up from germline, CDR1 is MNHNS and CDR2 is SASEGT. Losses at the gene ends were 6 bases for V and 5 bases for J; bases not matched to a gene: 8. This CDR3 reads CASSASTGGDEQYF. The CDR3 DNA reads as TGTGCCAGCAGCGCCTCGACAGGGGGGGACGAGCAGTACTTC.